One sample yielded the 32 T cell receptor beta chains listed below, sequenced in a study of molecular identifiers for immune sequencing clone quantification. One entry per CDR3 protein results from TCRdb running MiXCR on the PCR reads. The repertoire holds 8,800 or so distinct CDR3 sequences, with roughly 21% as singletons. The sequenced sample was naive CD8+ T cells from blood, with Jurkat cell RNA spiked in. The subset denotes: FACS-sorted CD8+CD4-CCR7+CD45RA+ naive T cells. Every receptor here comes from a human donor in good health. Some libraries in this study had Jurkat cell RNA spiked in.

This clonotype is termed medium-sized. The V gene is TRBV19, the J gene TRBJ1-1; D uncertain. Germline V gene data show CDR1 as LNHDA and CDR2 as SQIVND (reference sequence). The length of the CDR3 is 14 residues. V dropped 7 bases and J dropped 2 bases, with 14 bases sitting between them. The CDR3 reads CASTITTANTEAFF. In nucleotides, the CDR3 is TGTGCCAGTACCATAACAACGGCTAACACTGAAGCTTTCTTT.

By sample fraction, this clonotype is medium-sized. The chain uses TRBV28 and TRBJ2-7, with D unresolved. Trimming took 6 bases from V and 3 from J, leaving 6 bases between them. CDR1 is MDHEN and CDR2 is SYDVKM in the germline V gene. The CDR3 runs to 11 residues. The CDR3 coding sequence is TGTGCCAGCAGCCCGCGCTACGAGCAGTACTTC. Amino acids: CASSPRYEQYF. Together with reference TRBV28 and TRBJ2-7, the CDR3 gives the full variable domain: DVKVTQSSRYLVKRTGEKVFLECVQDMDHENMFWYRQDPGLGLRLIYFSYDVKMKEKGDIPEGYSVSREKKERFSLILESASTNQTSMYLCASSPRYEQYFGPGTRLTVT.

The gene calls are TRBV27 and TRBJ2-5, with 12 nucleotides matching TRBD2. The ends lost 1 base at V and 5 bases at J; junction bases unmatched: 5. This CDR3 is 16 amino acids long. The germline CDR1 and CDR2 sequences are MNHEY and SMNVEV (reference sequence). The CDR3 region has the DNA TGTGCCAGCAGTTTATTCGCTAGCGGGAGGGGGGAGACCCAGTACTTC. Encoded protein: CASSLFASGRGETQYF.

This clonotype was seen many times. The chain employs TRBV12-3 or TRBV12-4 and TRBJ1-1, with TRBD1 matching over 7 bases. There are 13 residues in the CDR3. The V segment lost 10 bases and the J segment 0 bases; nucleotides outside the gene matches: 5. DNA of the CDR3: TGTGCCACAGGGGGGGGGATGAACACTGAAGCTTTCTTT. Translating it yields CATGGGMNTEAFF.

This clonotype counts as medium-sized. V and J are TRBV7-9 and TRBJ2-7, with 7 bases aligning to TRBD1. The CDR3 contains 15 residues. The V gene end was trimmed by 5 bases and the J gene end by 3 bases; junction bases not matched to a gene: 10. The germline CDR1 and CDR2 sequences are SEHNR and FQNEAQ (reference sequence). The CDR3 reads CASSGSNRGGYEQYF. CDR3 DNA sequence: TGTGCCAGCAGCGGAAGTAACAGGGGCGGCTACGAGCAGTACTTC. The variable domain in full, with the rest retrieved from reference TRBV7-9 and TRBJ2-7, is DTGVSQNPRHKITKRGQNVTFRCDPISEHNRLYWYRQTLGQGPEFLTYFQNEAQLEKSRLLSDRFSAERPKGSFSTLEIQRTEQGDSAMYLCASSGSNRGGYEQYFGPGTRLTVT.

This clonotype counts as medium-sized. The V and J genes are TRBV25-1 and TRBJ2-7; 7 nucleotides agree with TRBD2. With 3 bases clipped from V and 2 bases from J, the junction kept 1 base outside the gene matches. CDR1 and CDR2 (germline): MGHDK, SYGVNS. This CDR3 has 13 amino acids. The CDR3 loop is CASSESGAYEQYF. The CDR3 DNA reads as TGTGCCAGCAGTGAGAGCGGGGCCTACGAGCAGTACTTC.

The table lists this clonotype with many counts. The V and J genes are TRBV7-9 and TRBJ2-7; 10 positions match TRBD2. After removal of 5 bases from V and 6 bases from J, the junction contained 10 bases not matched to a gene. The CDR3 runs to 15 residues. Germline CDR1 SEHNR, CDR2 FQNEAQ (reference sequence). CDR3 bases: TGTGCCAGCAGCCACTTGGGCGCTAGCGGGAGCGAGCAGTACTTC. Residues: CASSHLGASGSEQYF.

This clonotype was recorded many times. The chain recombines TRBV13 with TRBJ2-1; 10 bases agree with TRBD1. In germline, CDR1 is PRHDT, CDR2 FYEKMQ (reference sequence). V trimming: 2 bases; J trimming: 4 bases; junction bases outside the gene matches: 2. The CDR3 is 15 amino acids. This CDR3 is CASSLWGQGYNEQFF. As DNA, the CDR3 is TGTGCCAGCAGCTTATGGGGACAGGGGTACAATGAGCAGTTCTTC.

This clonotype is deemed medium-sized. V is TRBV20-1 and J is TRBJ2-2, with 15 nucleotides matching TRBD2. V lost 4 bases, J lost 6 bases, and 3 bases stayed unmatched. Germline assignment: CDR1 DFQATT and CDR2 SNEGSKA (reference sequence). The CDR3 runs 15 residues. Written as DNA, the CDR3 is TGCAGTGCTACAAGGACTAGCGGGGGGGCCGGGGAGCTGTTTTTT. Its translation is CSATRTSGGAGELFF.

The CDR3 loop is CASSFGQAGGPADTQYF. CDR3 DNA sequence: TGTGCCAGCAGCTTTGGTCAAGCGGGAGGGCCTGCAGATACGCAGTATTTT. V gene TRBV7-9 combines with J gene TRBJ2-3; 10 nucleotides align to TRBD2. Germline V lookup: CDR1 SEHNR, CDR2 FQNEAQ (reference sequence). The CDR3 runs 17 residues. Trimming at V came to 3 bases and at J to 4 bases, leaving 10 bases not matched to a gene.

In this sample, this clonotype is medium-sized. The V call is TRBV6-1, the J call TRBJ2-3; TRBD2 aligns across 8 bases. Losses at the gene ends were 2 bases for V and 3 bases for J; bases not matched to a gene: 16. CDR1 and CDR2 from the germline V gene are MNHNS and SASEGT. CDR3 length: 19 amino acids. CDR3 region: CASSELEVAGSGPTDTQYF. The CDR3 nucleotides are TGTGCCAGCAGTGAATTGGAAGTAGCGGGATCAGGGCCAACAGATACGCAGTATTTT.

Within the sample, this clonotype is medium-sized. The chain recombines TRBV29-1 with TRBJ2-3; no definite D call. Trimming took 6 bases from V and 3 from J, leaving 10 bases between them. Germline CDR1 and CDR2: SQVTM and ANQGSEA. This CDR3 has 12 residues. This chain's CDR3 is CSVLGSTDTQYF. CDR3 bases: TGCAGCGTCCTAGGCAGTACAGATACGCAGTATTTT.

Relative to its sample, this clonotype is medium-sized (0.01 to 0.1%). The chain couples TRBV19 to TRBJ2-3; D possibly corresponds to TRBD1 (6 bases). V lost 8 bases and J 0 bases, leaving 15 bases between the germline ends. The CDR3 length is 15 residues. Germline CDR1 reads LNHDA; CDR2 reads SQIVND (reference sequence). Written as DNA, the CDR3 is TGTGCCAGTGGGACCGGGACAATTAGCACAGATACGCAGTATTTT. This sequence encodes CASGTGTISTDTQYF.

In its sample, this clonotype was seen many times. The V call is TRBV6-5, the J call TRBJ2-7; 7 bases map to TRBD1. The V gene end was trimmed by 6 bases and the J gene end by 3 bases; junction bases not matched to a gene: 8. This CDR3 spans 14 amino acids. Per germline, CDR1 MNHEY and CDR2 SVGAGI. In DNA, the CDR3 is TGTGCCAGCAGCATTGGCAGGGGGAACTACGAGCAGTACTTC. This codes for CASSIGRGNYEQYF.

This clonotype was seen many times. The chain joins TRBV6-2 or TRBV6-3 to TRBJ2-7; D gene uncertain. V was trimmed by 7 bases and J by 4 bases, leaving 14 bases between them. The CDR3 is made up of 13 amino acids. CDR1 and CDR2 from the germline V gene are MNHEY and SVGEGT. CDR3 coding DNA: TGTGCCAGCAACGGCTACCAAGGTTACGAGCAGTACTTC. Protein sequence: CASNGYQGYEQYF.

This clonotype has a count of ten or more. This chain connects TRBV12-3 or TRBV12-4 to TRBJ1-2; 10 nucleotides align to TRBD1. V lost 6 bases, J lost 8 bases, and 9 bases stayed unmatched. The CDR3 loop spans 14 amino acids. The CDR3 DNA sequence: TGTGCCAGCAGCCCGTCGAGGACAGGGGGAGGCTACACCTTC. This codes for CASSPSRTGGGYTF.

In regard to this clonotype: Possible read error: a much larger clone is one base away. V usage is TRBV5-3 and J usage is TRBJ2-7; D tentatively reads TRBD1 or TRBD2 (6 bases each). TRBV5-3 is an ORF, and what it does is uncertain. The CDR3 is 15 amino acids. CDR3 coding DNA: TGTGCCAGCAGCTTCGTCTCGGGGGCCACGCACGAGCAGTACTTC. Its protein is CASSFVSGATHEQYF.

This clonotype has ten or more counts. The V call is TRBV9, the J call TRBJ1-6; D unresolved. V was cut by 0 bases and J by 8 bases, with 3 bases left in between. The CDR3 loop spans 12 amino acids. Germline V lookup: CDR1 SGDLS, CDR2 YYNGEE. The CDR3 here is CASSVGDSPLHF. The DNA for the CDR3 is TGTGCCAGCAGCGTAGGCGATTCACCCCTCCACTTT.

This clonotype ranks as medium-sized. The DNA is omitted, as the CDR3 cannot be located on it reliably, and the CDR3 follows TCRdb's listing. The rearrangement links TRBV30 to TRBJ1-1; the table assigns TRBD1, which was not confirmed against the DNA. The CDR3 is 11 amino acids in total, end residues counted. The germline gives CDR1 GTSNPN, CDR2 SVGIG (reference sequence). The CDR3 loop is CAWGTGTYPFF.

This clonotype is medium-sized. V is TRBV12-3 or TRBV12-4 and J is TRBJ2-2; 7 nucleotides match TRBD1. The trim removed 6 bases at V and 4 bases at J, leaving 5 bases unmatched. There are 14 residues in the CDR3. CDR3 in DNA: TGTGCCAGCAGCTGGACAGGAGCCACCGGGGAGCTGTTTTTT. This gives the protein CASSWTGATGELFF.

This clonotype was seen only once. The chain carries TRBV28 and TRBJ1-2; 8 bases match TRBD1. There are 14 residues in the CDR3. V lost 2 bases to trimming and J lost 4 bases; unmatched junction nucleotides: 3. Looked up from germline, CDR1 is MDHEN and CDR2 is SYDVKM. CDR3 sequence (DNA): TGTGCCAGCAGTTTAACAGGGGGAGGCTATGGCTACACCTTC. It codes for CASSLTGGGYGYTF.

This clonotype has ten or more counts. The gene calls are TRBV5-5 and TRBJ2-7; TRBD1 aligns across 10 bases. The CDR3 extends over 16 amino acids. The germline CDR1 and CDR2 sequences are SGHKS and YYEKEE (reference sequence). With V trimmed by 2 bases and J by 5 bases, 10 bases remained unmatched. The CDR3 protein is CASSFTPGQGTHEQYF. CDR3 nucleotides: TGTGCCAGCAGCTTCACACCGGGACAGGGGACCCACGAGCAGTACTTC.

This clonotype is categorized as medium-sized (0.01 to 0.1%). The chain combines TRBV4-1 with TRBJ2-3; D is tentatively TRBD1 or TRBD2 (7 bases each). V lost 4 bases and J lost 1, with 18 bases in between. CDR3 length: 17 amino acids. Germline V CDR1 and CDR2: MGHRA, YSYEKL. In nucleotides, the CDR3 is TGCGCCAGCAGCCCCAGGGGGGTCAGCGGGGGCACAGATACGCAGTATTTT. Amino acids: CASSPRGVSGGTDTQYF.

Remarks on this clonotype: Since a much larger clone is just one base distant, this may be a read error. The chain employs TRBV4-1 and TRBJ2-1; D is possibly TRBD2 (6 bases). Per germline, CDR1 MGHRA and CDR2 YSYEKL. The CDR3 sequence is 17 residues long. The CDR3 protein is CASSQAGARFPYNEQSF. CDR3 in DNA: TGCGCCAGCAGCCAAGCGGGAGCCCGCTTTCCCTACAATGAGCAGTCCTTC.

On this clonotype itself: Compared with germline, one end of the junction differs, possibly owing to a read error. This chain links TRBV9 with TRBJ2-2; D perhaps matches TRBD2 (7 bases). The CDR3 length is 15 residues. Germline V lookup: CDR1 SGDLS, CDR2 YYNGEE. The CDR3 nucleotides are TGCGCCAGCTCGGAGGGGGGGAGTAGGGCCGGGGAGCTGCTTTTT. Translation gives CASSEGGSRAGELLF.

This clonotype ranks as medium-sized. The rearrangement links TRBV5-6 to TRBJ2-3; 10 nucleotides agree with TRBD2. Germline CDR1 and CDR2: SGHDT and YYEEEE. Trimming at V came to 1 base and at J to 3 bases, leaving 11 bases not matched to a gene. The CDR3 spans 18 residues. CDR3 nucleotides: TGTGCCAGCAGCTTGTTCCTAGCGGGGGCCGCTAGGACAGATACGCAGTATTTT. Residues: CASSLFLAGAARTDTQYF.

This clonotype counts as medium-sized. This chain links TRBV20-1 with TRBJ1-1; the D gene is possibly TRBD1 (6 bases). There are 11 residues in the CDR3. CDR1 and CDR2 from the germline V gene are DFQATT and SNEGSKA (reference sequence). Trimming took 4 bases from V and 6 from J, leaving 9 bases between them. This chain's CDR3 is CSAKGHAEAFF. CDR3 coding DNA: TGCAGTGCTAAGGGACACGCTGAAGCTTTCTTT.

Note on this clonotype: Since no conserved phenylalanine or tryptophan closes the CDR3, a read error is the likely cause. The CDR3 DNA follows: TGTGCCAGTAGTTCTAGGGACAGGAACGCTGAAGCTTTCATT. Its protein is CASSSRDRNAEAFI. The chain combines TRBV19 with TRBJ1-1, with TRBD1 matching over 8 bases. CDR3 length: 14 residues. Germline CDR1 reads LNHDA; CDR2 reads SQIVND (reference sequence).

J is TRBJ2-2 and V is TRBV7-6; weak D call: TRBD2 (5 bases). CDR3 length: 18 residues. Germline-derived CDR1 and CDR2 are SGHVS and FNYEAQ. Trimming took off 5 bases at V and 7 bases at J, with 26 bases between the two ends. The CDR3 protein is CASSDRPRGSGSGGELFF. The CDR3 nucleotides read TGTGCCAGCAGCGACCGACCTAGAGGGTCTGGTAGTGGCGGGGAGCTGTTTTTT.

This clonotype is termed medium-sized. The chain employs TRBV7-6 and TRBJ2-7, with 11 nucleotides matching TRBD1. The CDR3 has 16 amino acids. J was trimmed by 2 bases and V by 1 base; bases with no gene match: 4. Germline CDR1 reads SGHVS; CDR2 reads FNYEAQ. The DNA of the CDR3 is TGTGCCAGCAGCTTAGGACCGGGACAGGGGGCCTACGAGCAGTACTTC. It specifies CASSLGPGQGAYEQYF. Complete variable domain (other parts from reference TRBV7-6 and TRBJ2-7): GAGVSQSPRYKVTKRGQDVALRCDPISGHVSLYWYRQALGQGPEFLTYFNYEAQQDKSGLPNDRFSAERPEGSISTLTIQRTEQRDSAMYRCASSLGPGQGAYEQYFGPGTRLTVT.

This clonotype was recorded many times. V is TRBV11-2 and J is TRBJ2-7, with D maybe TRBD2 (6 bases). This CDR3 is built from 15 residues. In germline, CDR1 is SGHAT, CDR2 FQNNGV. The V end was cut by 6 bases, the J end by 0 bases, with 15 bases between. The CDR3 bases are TGTGCCAGCAGGGCTATAGCGGAGAGCTCCTACGAGCAGTACTTC. Protein: CASRAIAESSYEQYF.

This clonotype is medium-sized. V is TRBV6-5 and J is TRBJ2-3; D possibly uses TRBD1 or TRBD2 (5 bases each). Trimming took off 4 bases at V and 2 bases at J, with 10 bases between the two ends. The CDR3 covers 14 residues. The germline CDR1 and CDR2 sequences are MNHEY and SVGAGI. The CDR3 DNA follows: TGTGCCAGCAGTTCTGAGGGGCACACAGATACGCAGTATTTT. Translating gives CASSSEGHTDTQYF.